This TCR beta chain was retrieved from a study of T cell repertoires in cytomegalovirus infection. On this clonotype itself: Its specificity is not known.

This CDR3 has 15 residues. Germline CDR1 is PRHDT and CDR2 is FYEKMQ (reference sequence). With 4 bases removed from V and 7 bases from J, the gap between germline ends came to 14 bases. Via MiXCR, TCRdb re-called the reads, giving one row per CDR3 protein. This sample has 84,000 or so distinct CDR3 sequences; approximately 46% occur once, and the top ten carry 93%. Source: CD8+ T cells from cultured PBMCs, taken from culture after CMV antigen stimulation. The clonotype originates from a human donor in good health (CMV status not recorded). Some clones in this sample may be carry-over from other donors' samples. The gene calls are TRBV13 and TRBJ1-6; perhaps TRBD1 as D (5 bases). CDR3 residues: CASSSGRTPNSPLHF. Here the CDR3 DNA reads TGTGCCAGCAGCTCCGGTAGGACACCCAATTCACCCCTCCACTTT.